The 26 T cell receptor beta chains below were found in one sample sequenced in a study of blood T cell repertoires in COVID-19 (dated by TCRdb to the early 2020s). Library preparation used the immunoSEQ multiplex PCR assay. TCRdb's version of the immuneACCESS table is confined to in-frame rearrangements and falls short of the full clone set. An unresolved V gene accounts for under half of the shortfall where checked; the remainder is of unknown origin. The sample profile shows around 390,000 clones; approximately 90% of them were found once. The ten largest clones capture 10% of the sample. Sequences were obtained from PBMCs or T cells enriched from blood (not recorded which). The receptor source for this set is a woman aged 45-65 years who had recovered from COVID-19.

The CDR3 region has the DNA TGTGCCAGCAGCTCCCACGAGGGGGGGAACTATGGCTACACCTTC. Translated: CASSSHEGGNYGYTF. V gene TRBV7-9 combines with J gene TRBJ1-2, with a possible D match to TRBD1 (6 bases). The V end lost 4 bases, the J end lost 2 bases, and 14 bases lay between the germline ends. The V gene's germline CDR1 is SEHNR and CDR2 FQNEAQ (reference sequence). The length of the CDR3 is 15 residues.

Turning to this clone: An end of the junction differs from the germline gene, which may be a read error. V and J are TRBV4-2 and TRBJ2-7; perhaps TRBD1 as D (7 bases). Per the germline V gene, CDR1 is LGHNA and CDR2 is YNFKEQ. This CDR3 region has 16 residues. DNA for the CDR3: TGTGCCAGCAGCCAAGGGATTTATCGGACAGGACTATATCCCGACTTC. Translated: CASSQGIYRTGLYPDF.

For this clone: A junction boundary mismatches the germline segment, possibly from a read error. The chain recombines TRBV5-8 with TRBJ1-2; D not resolved. Germline V gene sequence: CDR1 SGHTS, CDR2 YDEGEE. This CDR3 region has 13 residues. The CDR3 bases are TGTGCCAGCAGCTTGGAGGAGGCTGCTCGGGCCTTCTTC. It yields the protein CASSLEEAARAFF.

V is TRBV5-4 and J is TRBJ2-2, with D tentatively TRBD1 (7 bases). Per germline, CDR1 SGHNT and CDR2 YYREEE (reference sequence). The CDR3 length is 16 residues. V was shortened by 4 bases and J by 0 bases, with 13 bases between the two germline ends. The CDR3 DNA reads as TGTGCCAGCAGCCGGAGGGGGCCCGCGAACACCGGGGAGCTGTTTTTT. This translates into CASSRRGPANTGELFF.

The V and J genes are TRBV30 and TRBJ1-1; TRBD1 matches at 7 bases. The CDR3 totals 15 residues. Germline V CDR1 and CDR2: GTSNPN, SVGIG (reference sequence). The ends lost 4 bases at V and 2 bases at J; junction bases unmatched: 10. CDR3 nucleotide sequence: TGTGCCTGGACAATAACGAAGGGGGCCAACACTGAAGCTTTCTTT. Its protein is CAWTITKGANTEAFF.

The chain employs TRBV5-1 and TRBJ1-1, with D unclear. The germline gives CDR1 SGHRS, CDR2 YFSETQ. The CDR3 has 13 residues. The V and J ends lost 3 bases and 3 bases respectively, with 9 bases between them. The CDR3 region is CASSSLRDTEAFF. The CDR3 bases are TGCGCCAGCAGCTCGCTCCGGGACACTGAAGCTTTCTTT.

This clone was found once. The chain employs TRBV10-3 and TRBJ1-4, with a weak D call TRBD1 (6 bases). The V and J ends lost 3 bases and 8 bases respectively, with 16 bases between them. The CDR3 has 15 amino acids. Germline CDR1 reads ENHRY; CDR2 reads SYGVKD. The CDR3 loop is CAISDGRTAREKLFF. DNA for the CDR3: TGTGCCATCAGTGACGGAAGGACAGCGCGCGAAAAACTGTTTTTT.

The rearrangement joins TRBV7-2 to TRBJ2-7; a weak D match, TRBD2 (6 bases). In germline, CDR1 is SGHTA, CDR2 FQGNSA. The CDR3 runs to 14 residues. Trimming took 0 bases from V and 3 from J, leaving 9 bases between them. CDR3 sequence (DNA): TGTGCCAGCAGCTTAGCGGCGGGGAACTACGAGCAGTACTTC. Its translation is CASSLAAGNYEQYF.

This clone was seen only once. V gene TRBV5-1 combines with J gene TRBJ1-4, with a tentative D call TRBD1 (6 bases). The germline CDR1 and CDR2 sequences are SGHRS and YFSETQ. V was cut by 4 bases and J by 8 bases, with 12 bases left in between. The CDR3 length is 13 residues. This CDR3 reads CASSPGGGEKLFF. The CDR3 DNA reads as TGCGCCAGCAGCCCTGGGGGCGGGGAAAAACTGTTTTTT.

Worth noting for this clone: The sample has other DNA sequences that encode this CDR3 too. The CDR3 sequence: CASSLGQNQPQHF. The DNA of the CDR3 is TGTGCCAGCAGCTTGGGACAAAATCAGCCCCAGCATTTT. The gene calls are TRBV5-6 and TRBJ1-5; no firm D call. Germline-derived CDR1 and CDR2 are SGHDT and YYEEEE. There are 13 residues in the CDR3. V lost 0 bases to trimming and J lost 4 bases, with 5 bases between them.

The chain combines TRBV27 with TRBJ2-7, with 13 bases aligning to TRBD2. CDR1 and CDR2 (germline): MNHEY, SMNVEV (reference sequence). V was clipped by 6 bases and J by 4 bases; unmatched bases: 18. The CDR3 contains 19 residues. The CDR3 is CASRARGLAGTAVLYEQYF. Here the CDR3 DNA reads TGTGCCAGCAGAGCCCGGGGACTAGCGGGGACCGCGGTCCTTTACGAGCAGTACTTC.

The V gene is TRBV10-3, the J gene TRBJ1-1, with D possibly being TRBD1 (5 bases). V lost 10 bases to trimming and J lost 4 bases, with 22 bases between them. The CDR3 is made up of 15 amino acids. Germline loops: CDR1 ENHRY, CDR2 SYGVKD. The CDR3 nucleotides read TGTGCCACCTCGACCAGGGCGGTGAGTGGCACTGAAGCTTTCTTT. Amino acids: CATSTRAVSGTEAFF.

The chain is built from TRBV5-6 and TRBJ1-1, with 11 bases that match TRBD1. Germline values: CDR1 SGHDT, CDR2 YYEEEE. With V trimmed by 4 bases and J by 0 bases, 11 bases remained unmatched. This CDR3 comprises 18 residues. The chain's CDR3 is CASSPGQGVRGMNTEAFF. CDR3 in DNA: TGTGCCAGCAGCCCGGGACAGGGGGTTCGAGGTATGAACACTGAAGCTTTCTTT.

This clone has a single count. This chain joins TRBV18 and TRBJ2-2; TRBD2 might be the D (5 bases). The CDR3 totals 16 residues. The germline V gene has CDR1 KGHSH and CDR2 LQKENI. The V end lost 0 bases, the J end lost 1 base, and 9 bases lay between the germline ends. The CDR3 region is CASSPPNRGNTGELFF. In DNA form, the CDR3 reads TGTGCCAGCTCACCACCGAATCGGGGGAACACCGGGGAGCTGTTTTTT.

This chain connects TRBV25-1 to TRBJ2-2, with 7 bases lining up with TRBD1. V shed 4 bases and J 7 bases; nucleotides not matched to a gene: 6. The CDR3 has 14 residues. Germline values: CDR1 MGHDK, CDR2 SYGVNS. The CDR3 DNA reads TGTGCCAGCAGTGCTACAGGGGAGAGCGGGGAGCTGTTTTTT. Translating gives CASSATGESGELFF.

This chain connects TRBV5-1 to TRBJ2-7, with unresolved D. With 0 bases removed from V and 3 bases from J, the gap between germline ends came to 7 bases. The germline gives CDR1 SGHRS, CDR2 YFSETQ. The CDR3 runs 13 residues. The CDR3, as DNA: TGCGCCAGCAGCTTGGCGGCTAGCTACGAGCAGTACTTC. Its translation: CASSLAASYEQYF. Supplemented by reference TRBV5-1 and TRBJ2-7, the full variable domain reads KAGVTQTPRYLIKTRGQQVTLSCSPISGHRSVSWYQQTPGQGLQFLFEYFSETQRNKGNFPGRFSGRQFSNSRSEMNVSTLELGDSALYLCASSLAASYEQYFGPGTRLTVT.

This chain connects TRBV5-1 to TRBJ2-3; 10 positions match TRBD2. The CDR3 extends over 13 amino acids. The junction had 1 base not matched to a gene; V was cut back by 5 bases and J by 4 bases. CDR1 is SGHRS and CDR2 is YFSETQ in the germline V gene. The CDR3 spells CASRLAGSDTQYF. CDR3 coding DNA: TGCGCCAGCAGACTAGCGGGGTCAGATACGCAGTATTTT. The full variable domain, completed using reference TRBV5-1 and TRBJ2-3, is KAGVTQTPRYLIKTRGQQVTLSCSPISGHRSVSWYQQTPGQGLQFLFEYFSETQRNKGNFPGRFSGRQFSNSRSEMNVSTLELGDSALYLCASRLAGSDTQYFGPGTRLTVL.

V gene TRBV7-2 combines with J gene TRBJ2-1, with 12 nucleotides matching TRBD2. CDR3 length: 16 amino acids. Germline lookup yields CDR1 SGHTA and CDR2 FQGNSA. Losses at the gene ends were 4 bases for V and 7 bases for J; bases not matched to a gene: 8. The CDR3 bases are TGTGCCAGCAGCTCCAAGACTAGCGGGGGAGAAAATGAGCAGTTCTTC. Translation gives CASSSKTSGGENEQFF.

The V and J genes are TRBV7-3 and TRBJ1-1; D is possibly TRBD1 (6 bases). Trimming removed 5 bases at V and 4 bases at J, with 14 bases between. Looked up from germline, CDR1 is SGHTA and CDR2 is FQGTGA. The CDR3 is 14 residues long. CDR3 in DNA: TGTGCCAGCAGCCCCGGGGGGCAGGCCACTGAAGCTTTCTTT. Encoded protein: CASSPGGQATEAFF.

V usage is TRBV5-1 and J usage is TRBJ1-1; no firm D call. This CDR3 has 13 amino acids. Germline CDR1 reads SGHRS; CDR2 reads YFSETQ. V shed 4 bases and J shed 3 bases, with 10 bases lying between them. CDR3 coding DNA: TGCGCCAGCAGCCGGTGGGGAGACACTGAAGCTTTCTTT. Protein: CASSRWGDTEAFF.

This clone was recorded only once. The rearrangement uses TRBV27 and TRBJ2-1; TRBD2 matches at 10 bases. Trimming removed 7 bases from V and 4 bases from J; junction bases left unmatched: 4. The germline gives CDR1 MNHEY, CDR2 SMNVEV (reference sequence). The CDR3 is 14 residues long. CDR3: CASTRAGGYNEQFF. The CDR3 DNA sequence: TGTGCCAGCACAAGAGCGGGGGGGTACAATGAGCAGTTCTTC.

The chain employs TRBV27 and TRBJ1-1; 7 nucleotides line up with TRBD1. This CDR3 contains 11 residues. The ends lost 6 bases at V and 11 bases at J; junction bases unmatched: 6. Germline V CDR1 and CDR2: MNHEY, SMNVEV (reference sequence). The CDR3 region is CASRTTGVAFF. As DNA, the CDR3 is TGTGCCAGCAGGACCACAGGGGTCGCTTTCTTT.

The rearrangement links TRBV6-2 or TRBV6-3 to TRBJ2-1; D is possibly TRBD2 (5 bases). Per germline, CDR1 MNHEY and CDR2 SVGEGT. This CDR3 is 16 amino acids long. V was cut by 0 bases and J by 4 bases, with 13 bases left in between. CDR3 DNA: TGTGCCAGCAGTTACTCAGCTCGGGATGTGTACAATGAGCAGTTCTTC. Its protein product is CASSYSARDVYNEQFF.

The chain carries TRBV10-3 and TRBJ2-3; D may be TRBD2 (5 bases). Trimming took 0 bases from V and 4 from J, leaving 11 bases between them. Germline lookup yields CDR1 ENHRY and CDR2 SYGVKD. CDR3 length: 15 amino acids. DNA of the CDR3: TGTGCCATCAGTGAGTCGTTCGGGGTGGCAGATACGCAGTATTTT. Its translation: CAISESFGVADTQYF.

CDR3 sequence: CAISAGGNYGYTF. Here the CDR3 DNA reads TGTGCCATCAGTGCAGGGGGCAACTATGGCTACACCTTC. The chain couples TRBV10-3 to TRBJ1-2; TRBD1 matches 8 bases. V lost 4 bases and J lost 2; bases outside the gene matches: 0. The germline gives CDR1 ENHRY, CDR2 SYGVKD. CDR3 length equals 13 residues.

This clone was found once. The chain uses TRBV20-1 and TRBJ2-7; tentatively, D is TRBD1 (6 bases). The V end lost 7 bases, the J end lost 6 bases, and 13 bases lay between the germline ends. This CDR3 has 11 amino acids. Germline lookup yields CDR1 DFQATT and CDR2 SNEGSKA (reference sequence). Here the CDR3 DNA reads TGCAGTGGGACTGGACAGCTCGAGCAGTACTTC. Protein product: CSGTGQLEQYF.